One and the same sample provided the 21 T cell receptor beta chains below, sequenced in a study of neoadjuvant anti-PD-1 for oral cavity cancer. Here immunoSEQ multiplex PCR was the method, and the copy in TCRdb shows in-frame clones only, minus some. There are around 24,000 clones in the sample; approximately 27% occur only once, and more than 15% lies in the top ten. This sample's time point: after neoadjuvant nivolumab, at surgical resection. The sample in question was tumor tissue, obtained after nivolumab (anti-PD-1) treatment. These receptor sequences come from a person between 35 and 79 years old with oral cavity squamous cell carcinoma.

In the case of this clone: This sample also contains other DNA sequences that code for the same CDR3. This rearrangement joins TRBV9 to TRBJ1-2; D is unclear. V was cut by 0 bases and J by 4 bases, with 7 bases left in between. CDR3 length: 13 amino acids. Germline CDR1 reads SGDLS; CDR2 reads YYNGEE. The CDR3 DNA sequence: TGTGCCAGCAGCGTAGAGGACGGCTATGGCTACACCTTC. This codes for CASSVEDGYGYTF.

The chain joins TRBV6-1 to TRBJ2-7; TRBD1 matches at 9 bases. V was clipped by 5 bases and J by 0 bases; unmatched bases: 5. This CDR3 spans 15 amino acids. Germline V gene data show CDR1 as MNHNS and CDR2 as SASEGT. This CDR3 is CASSHGTGSSYEQYF. DNA of the CDR3: TGTGCCAGCAGTCACGGGACAGGGAGCTCCTACGAGCAGTACTTC.

This clone is categorized as medium-sized (0.01 to 0.1%). The chain has TRBV6-5 and TRBJ2-1; 8 bases are shared with TRBD1. There are 15 residues in the CDR3. Germline V gene sequence: CDR1 MNHEY, CDR2 SVGAGI. V gave up 2 bases and J gave up 8 bases; unmatched junction bases: 8. This CDR3 reads CASSYQLAGGHEQFF. In nucleotides, the CDR3 is TGTGCCAGCAGTTACCAATTGGCAGGGGGCCATGAGCAGTTCTTC.

In its sample, this clone was seen a few times. The chain has TRBV28 and TRBJ1-1, with D unclear. V was cut by 1 base and J by 9 bases, with 6 bases left in between. The germline gives CDR1 MDHEN, CDR2 SYDVKM. This CDR3 comprises 11 residues. In DNA form, the CDR3 reads TGTGCCAGCAGTTTATTGCAGAAAGCTTTCTTT. Amino acids: CASSLLQKAFF.

The chain joins TRBV5-1 to TRBJ2-3, with 12 positions matching TRBD2. Germline loops: CDR1 SGHRS, CDR2 YFSETQ. The CDR3 has 16 residues. J was trimmed by 2 bases and V by 6 bases; bases with no gene match: 7. CDR3 sequence: CASNALAGGFTDTQYF. Here the CDR3 DNA reads TGCGCCAGCAACGCACTAGCGGGAGGATTCACAGATACGCAGTATTTT.

The chain recombines TRBV7-2 with TRBJ1-4; D gene uncertain. Germline CDR1 and CDR2: SGHTA and FQGNSA. The CDR3 spans 15 residues. V was pared by 5 bases and J by 6 bases, with 16 bases between. The CDR3: CASSRNRAMDEKLFF. The CDR3 nucleotides are TGTGCCAGCAGCCGGAACCGGGCGATGGATGAAAAACTGTTTTTT.

The gene calls are TRBV5-1 and TRBJ2-2; D unresolved. The V end was cut by 4 bases, the J end by 0 bases, with 13 bases between. In germline, CDR1 is SGHRS, CDR2 YFSETQ. The CDR3 spans 16 residues. CDR3 in DNA: TGCGCCAGCAGCGGCCGGGCCAACGCGAACACCGGGGAGCTGTTTTTT. Protein product: CASSGRANANTGELFF.

The chain is built from TRBV4-1 and TRBJ1-5; 10 bases are a match to TRBD1. The CDR3 sequence is 15 residues long. Per germline, CDR1 MGHRA and CDR2 YSYEKL. V shed 4 bases, J shed 6 bases, and the junction held 6 bases outside the gene matches. The CDR3 region is CASSPARTGGQPQHF. In nucleotides, the CDR3 is TGCGCCAGCAGCCCTGCCCGGACAGGGGGTCAGCCCCAGCATTTT.

This clone appeared a few times. The V gene is TRBV11-2, the J gene TRBJ1-6, with no clear D. This CDR3 has 14 residues. Trimming pared 3 bases from V and 0 bases from J, leaving 3 bases between. Germline CDR1 reads SGHAT; CDR2 reads FQNNGV. The CDR3 is CASSFSSYNSPLHF. The CDR3, as DNA: TGTGCCAGCAGCTTCAGCTCCTATAATTCACCCCTCCACTTT. The whole variable domain, remainder taken from reference TRBV11-2 and TRBJ1-6, is EAGVAQSPRYKIIEKRQSVAFWCNPISGHATLYWYQQILGQGPKLLIQFQNNGVVDDSQLPKDRFSAERLKGVDSTLKIQPAKLEDSAVYLCASSFSSYNSPLHFGNGTRLTVT.

The rearrangement links TRBV7-2 to TRBJ2-3; 9 nucleotides line up with TRBD2. V lost 5 bases to trimming and J lost 4 bases; unmatched junction nucleotides: 4. Germline values: CDR1 SGHTA, CDR2 FQGNSA. The CDR3 extends over 14 amino acids. This CDR3 is CASSLSGSADTQYF. CDR3 DNA: TGTGCCAGCAGCCTTAGCGGGAGCGCAGATACGCAGTATTTT.

This clone occurred once. The CDR3 region is CAWSQKQGRTEAFF. Written as DNA, the CDR3 is TGTGCCTGGAGCCAGAAACAGGGAAGGACTGAAGCTTTCTTT. The chain joins TRBV30 to TRBJ1-1, with D possibly being TRBD1 (6 bases). The germline V and J ends were trimmed by 3 bases and 5 bases, with 16 bases remaining between them. The CDR3 has 14 amino acids. Germline assignment: CDR1 GTSNPN and CDR2 SVGIG (reference sequence).

This chain uses TRBV13 with TRBJ2-7; possibly TRBD1 for D (7 bases). The CDR3 spans 16 residues. V dropped 3 bases and J dropped 1 base, with 16 bases sitting between them. Germline V gene data show CDR1 as PRHDT and CDR2 as FYEKMQ (reference sequence). The CDR3: CASSFAGQLTSYEQYF. The CDR3 nucleotides read TGTGCCAGCAGCTTTGCGGGACAGCTAACATCCTACGAGCAGTACTTC.

This clone was observed a handful of times. The V gene is TRBV13, the J gene TRBJ2-7, with 10 bases fitting TRBD2. The ends lost 2 bases at V and 6 bases at J; junction bases unmatched: 4. The CDR3 extends over 14 amino acids. Germline loops: CDR1 PRHDT, CDR2 FYEKMQ (reference sequence). Written as DNA, the CDR3 is TGTGCCAGCAGCTTACTAGCGGGGGAAGCCGAGCAGTACTTC. Translation gives CASSLLAGEAEQYF.

On this clone itself: At one end the junction does not follow the germline gene, possibly because of a read error. V is TRBV2 and J is TRBJ2-7; 7 nucleotides match TRBD2. Germline V gene lookup returns CDR1 SNHLY and CDR2 FYNNEI. The CDR3 is 14 amino acids. In nucleotides, the CDR3 is TGTGCCAGCAGGTATGGCGGGAGTTCCTCCGAGCAGTACTTC. Protein sequence: CASRYGGSSSEQYF.

This clone was recorded a few times. CDR3 sequence: CSVPGTGYEQYF. The CDR3 bases are TGCAGCGTCCCCGGGACTGGCTACGAGCAGTACTTC. This chain joins TRBV29-1 and TRBJ2-7, with D maybe TRBD2 (6 bases). Germline CDR1 SQVTM, CDR2 ANQGSEA. V was cut by 6 bases and J by 3 bases, with 12 bases left in between. This CDR3 contains 12 residues.

This clone was observed a handful of times. This chain uses TRBV5-1 with TRBJ2-7; D is undetermined. Per germline, CDR1 SGHRS and CDR2 YFSETQ. Deletions cut 4 bases from V and 2 bases from J, with 16 bases between. The CDR3 contains 15 residues. DNA for the CDR3: TGCGCCAGCAGCCTATGGACGGACCCAACCTACGAGCAGTACTTC. Amino acids: CASSLWTDPTYEQYF.

This clone was counted only a few times. V gene TRBV7-8 combines with J gene TRBJ1-6, with D unresolved. This CDR3 has 13 amino acids. Trimming shortened V by 1 base and J by 7 bases, and 5 bases separated the two germline ends. Germline lookup yields CDR1 SGHVS and CDR2 FQNEAQ. The CDR3: CASSLVRNSPLHF. The CDR3 DNA is TGTGCCAGCAGCTTAGTCCGAAATTCACCCCTCCACTTT.

This clone was counted many times. V and J are TRBV29-1 and TRBJ1-2; no reliable D call. Germline V gene data show CDR1 as SQVTM and CDR2 as ANQGSEA. CDR3 length: 11 residues. Trimming removed 8 bases from V and 3 bases from J, with 10 bases in between. DNA for the CDR3: TGCAGCAGCGGGAGAGACTATGGCTACACCTTC. Translated: CSSGRDYGYTF. The full variable domain, with the rest looked up from reference TRBV29-1 and TRBJ1-2, is SAVISQKPSRDICQRGTSLTIQCQVDSQVTMMFWYRQQPGQSLTLIATANQGSEATYESGFVIDKFPISRPNLTFSTLTVSNMSPEDSSIYLCSSGRDYGYTFGSGTRLTVV.

The chain combines TRBV2 with TRBJ2-3, with 13 bases identical to TRBD2. Germline CDR1 and CDR2: SNHLY and FYNNEI. This CDR3 comprises 19 residues. V shed 4 bases and J 4 bases; nucleotides not matched to a gene: 14. The CDR3 bases are TGTGCCAGCAGTGTCCAAGGACTAGCGGGAGCGGGTACCGCAGATACGCAGTATTTT. It translates to CASSVQGLAGAGTADTQYF.

Ten or more counts support this clone. The chain carries TRBV19 and TRBJ2-2, with D unclear. The CDR3 spans 13 residues. V dropped 2 bases and J dropped 4 bases, with 5 bases sitting between them. In germline, CDR1 is LNHDA, CDR2 SQIVND (reference sequence). As DNA, the CDR3 is TGTGCCAGTAGTATAACTGTCACCGGGGAGCTGTTTTTT. It codes for CASSITVTGELFF.

The CDR3 DNA is TGTGCCAGCAGCCTTTTACTAGTCCCGAGGAACAATGAGCAGTTCTTC. It yields the protein CASSLLLVPRNNEQFF. This chain uses TRBV4-2 with TRBJ2-1, with D maybe TRBD2 (5 bases). There are 16 residues in the CDR3. Germline V lookup: CDR1 LGHNA, CDR2 YNFKEQ. The V end was cut by 4 bases, the J end by 5 bases, with 18 bases between.